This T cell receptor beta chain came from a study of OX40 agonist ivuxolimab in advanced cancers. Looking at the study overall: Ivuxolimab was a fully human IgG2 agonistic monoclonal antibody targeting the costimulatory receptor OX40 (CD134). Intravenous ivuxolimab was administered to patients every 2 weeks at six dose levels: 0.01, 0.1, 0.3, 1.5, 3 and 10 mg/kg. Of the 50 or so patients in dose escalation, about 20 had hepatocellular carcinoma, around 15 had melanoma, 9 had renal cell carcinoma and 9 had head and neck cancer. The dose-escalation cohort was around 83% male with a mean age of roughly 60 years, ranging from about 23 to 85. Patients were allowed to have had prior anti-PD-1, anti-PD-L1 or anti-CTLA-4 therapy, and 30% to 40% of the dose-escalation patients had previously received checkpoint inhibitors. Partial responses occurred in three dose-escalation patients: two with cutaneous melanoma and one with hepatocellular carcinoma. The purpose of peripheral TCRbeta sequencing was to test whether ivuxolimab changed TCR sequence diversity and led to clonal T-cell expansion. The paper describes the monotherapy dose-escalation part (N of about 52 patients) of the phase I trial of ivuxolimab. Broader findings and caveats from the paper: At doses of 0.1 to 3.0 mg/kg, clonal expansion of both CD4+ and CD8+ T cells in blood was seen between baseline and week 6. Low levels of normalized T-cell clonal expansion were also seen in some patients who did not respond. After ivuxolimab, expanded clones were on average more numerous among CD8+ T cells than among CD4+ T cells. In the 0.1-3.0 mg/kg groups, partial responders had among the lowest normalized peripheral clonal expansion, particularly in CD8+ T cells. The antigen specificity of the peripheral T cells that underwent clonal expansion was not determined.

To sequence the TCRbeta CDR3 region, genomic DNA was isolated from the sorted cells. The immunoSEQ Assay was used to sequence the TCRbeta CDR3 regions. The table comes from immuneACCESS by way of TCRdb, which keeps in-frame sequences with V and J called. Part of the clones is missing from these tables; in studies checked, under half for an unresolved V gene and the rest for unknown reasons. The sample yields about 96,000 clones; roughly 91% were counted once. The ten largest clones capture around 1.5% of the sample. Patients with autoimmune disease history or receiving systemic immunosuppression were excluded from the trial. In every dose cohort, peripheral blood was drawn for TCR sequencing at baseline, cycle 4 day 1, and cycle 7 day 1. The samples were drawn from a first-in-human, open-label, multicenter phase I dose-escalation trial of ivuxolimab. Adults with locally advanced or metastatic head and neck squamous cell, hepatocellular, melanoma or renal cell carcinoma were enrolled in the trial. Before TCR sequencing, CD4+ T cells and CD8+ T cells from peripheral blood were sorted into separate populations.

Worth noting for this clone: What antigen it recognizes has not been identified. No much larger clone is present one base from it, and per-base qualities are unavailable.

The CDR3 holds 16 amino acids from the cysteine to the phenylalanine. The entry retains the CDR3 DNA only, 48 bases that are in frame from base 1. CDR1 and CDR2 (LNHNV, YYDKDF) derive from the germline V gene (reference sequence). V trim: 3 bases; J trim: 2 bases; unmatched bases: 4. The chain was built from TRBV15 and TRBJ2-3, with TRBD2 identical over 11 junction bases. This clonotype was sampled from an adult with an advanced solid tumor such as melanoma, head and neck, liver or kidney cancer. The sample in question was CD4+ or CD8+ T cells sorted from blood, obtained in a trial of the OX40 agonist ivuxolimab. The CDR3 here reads CATSRPSGRITDTQYF. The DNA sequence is TGTGCCACCAGCAGGCCTAGCGGGAGGATCACAGATACGCAGTATTTT.